This entry concerns a single TCR beta chain. The antigen is not known. Expansion of antigen-specific CD4+ T cells with viral peptide pools was carried out by the ViraFEST assay before sequencing. Following culture for approximately ten days, CD4+ T cells were isolated. According to the study, vaccine recipients showed no prior SARS-CoV-2 infection and negative nucleocapsid antibodies. Trimming took 3 bases from V and 4 from J, leaving 6 bases between them. Germline-derived CDR1 and CDR2 are LNHNV and YYDKDF (reference sequence). The CDR3 runs to 13 residues. The protocol was immunoSEQ multiplex PCR, while the TCRdb copy is restricted to in-frame clones and leaves out a portion. The sample yields approximately 82,000 clones, roughly four fifths seen once. The data stem from a study of vaccination effects on CD4 cells after COVID-19.

J is TRBJ1-4 and V is TRBV15; D unresolved. The source of this sequence is a human donor who received a COVID-19 vaccine. Sequencing used CD4+ T cells from PBMCs cultured with HCoV-229E spike peptides, obtained before COVID-19 vaccination. For the CDR3, the DNA is TGTGCCACCAGCAGGGACTTTAATGAAAAACTGTTTTTT. Encoded protein: CATSRDFNEKLFF.